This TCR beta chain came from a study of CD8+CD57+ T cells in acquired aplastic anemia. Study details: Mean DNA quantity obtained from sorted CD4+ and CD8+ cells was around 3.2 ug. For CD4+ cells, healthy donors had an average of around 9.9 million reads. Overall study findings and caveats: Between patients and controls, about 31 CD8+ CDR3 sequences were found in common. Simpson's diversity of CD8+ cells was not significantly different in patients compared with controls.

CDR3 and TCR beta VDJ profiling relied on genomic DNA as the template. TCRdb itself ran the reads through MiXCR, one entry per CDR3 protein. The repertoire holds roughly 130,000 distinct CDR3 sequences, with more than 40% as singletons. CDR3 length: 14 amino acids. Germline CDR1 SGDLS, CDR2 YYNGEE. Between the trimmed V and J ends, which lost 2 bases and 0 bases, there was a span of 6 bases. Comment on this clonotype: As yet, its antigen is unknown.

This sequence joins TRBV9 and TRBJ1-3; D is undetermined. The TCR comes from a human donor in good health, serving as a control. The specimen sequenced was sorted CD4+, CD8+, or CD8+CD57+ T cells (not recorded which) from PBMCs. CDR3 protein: CASSVTDSGNTIYF. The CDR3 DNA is TGTGCCAGCAGCGTGACTGACTCTGGAAACACCATATATTTT.